The clone carrying this TCR beta chain was recorded only once. Trimming removed 5 bases from V and 6 bases from J; junction bases left unmatched: 7. The CDR3 totals 14 residues. Germline CDR1 reads SGHTA; CDR2 reads FQGNSA. This sample is drawn from a study of blood T cell repertoires in COVID-19. Study details: Some COVID-19 samples were acute and others convalescent; all came from the United States, Italy and Spain. PBMCs, B-cell-depleted T cells, or T cells provided the cDNA or gDNA that made up the material.

Authors' data handling: Nucleated cell counts were estimated from reference gene primer amplification. Produced via immunoSEQ multiplex PCR; TCRdb's table is partial and in-frame only. The D gene and trimming were derived from the DNA, and the V and J assignments and clone size from that table. Here the sample spans around 280,000 clones, 70% to 90% being singletons. This sequence originates from a woman aged 50 to 60 with active or convalescent COVID-19. Source material: peripheral blood. The V gene is TRBV7-2, the J gene TRBJ2-7; 10 bases are shared with TRBD2. CDR3 sequence: CASSAYASGGEQYF. CDR3 sequence (DNA): TGTGCCAGCAGCGCCTACGCTAGCGGGGGCGAGCAGTACTTC.